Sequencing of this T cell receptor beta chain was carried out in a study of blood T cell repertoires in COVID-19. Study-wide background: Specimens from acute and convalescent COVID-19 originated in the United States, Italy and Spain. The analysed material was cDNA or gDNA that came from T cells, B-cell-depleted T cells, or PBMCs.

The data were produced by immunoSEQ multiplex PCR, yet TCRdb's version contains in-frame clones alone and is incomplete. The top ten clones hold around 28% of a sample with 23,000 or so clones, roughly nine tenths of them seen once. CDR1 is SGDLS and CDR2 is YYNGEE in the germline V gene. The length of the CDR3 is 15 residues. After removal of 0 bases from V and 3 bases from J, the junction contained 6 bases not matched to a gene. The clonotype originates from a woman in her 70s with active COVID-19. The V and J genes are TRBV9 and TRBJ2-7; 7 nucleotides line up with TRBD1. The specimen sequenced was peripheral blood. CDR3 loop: CASSVAGGVDYEQYF. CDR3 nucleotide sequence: TGTGCCAGCAGCGTAGCAGGGGGTGTTGACTACGAGCAGTACTTC.